This T cell receptor beta chain was sequenced for a study of identical twins (TCRdb year 2016). With respect to the entire study: The study deep-sequenced TCR alpha and beta repertoires from monozygotic twins, unrelated adults of various ages and cord blood to test whether fetal clonotypes persist. Replicate twin experiments were performed at different times using different library preparation protocols to rule out contamination.

Worth noting for this clonotype: Its target antigen remains unknown. No much larger clone is present one base from it, and per-base qualities are unavailable.

The library was generated by 5' RACE. Instrument used: Illumina HiSeq 2000. A universal primer binding site was added through template switching, and the final cDNA carried a unique molecular identifier so that TCR cDNA molecules could be counted accurately. Specific primers in the conserved constant-segment region were used to synthesize first-strand cDNA for the TCR alpha and beta chains. To control for contamination, every cDNA library was double barcoded, receiving both a SMART-Mk sample barcode and Illumina barcodes. Two successive PCR steps introduced TruSeq adapter sequences along with Illumina sample barcodes. The TCR alpha and beta cDNA libraries were sequenced on the Illumina HiSeq platform using custom primers. Under the source paper's analysis protocol: MiGEC processed the raw reads to extract unique molecular identifiers, while MiXCR was used to determine the CDR3 positions. For each individual, recombination models were inferred using an EM algorithm with the repgenHMM and IGoR tools. The analysis of shared clonotypes was done with the tcR package in R, with sharing normalized by the product of cloneset sizes. Out-of-frame nonproductive sequences were analyzed to study raw recombination free of thymic and clonal selection effects. The public reads were quality trimmed at Q25 with fastp and then assembled into clones with MiXCR by TCRdb, keeping productive beta chains. Every entry covers one CDR3 protein and lists the most common genes and DNA from its rows. These V and J calls rely on TCRdb rather than the paper's analysis. The sample profile shows just under 650,000 distinct CDR3 sequences; about 7.6% of them were found once. Roughly 1.6% of the sample is taken by the ten largest.

The paper as a whole reports these results and caveats: Because the same donors could not be followed over many years, conclusions were based on cross-sectional statistical analysis. In monozygotic twins, recombination models systematically underestimated out-of-frame TCR alpha sharing, but the models matched the sharing seen between unrelated individuals. Excess twin sharing in beta out-of-frame sequences was weaker because fewer shared sequences lowered the signal-to-noise ratio. Compared with coincidental sharing between unrelated individuals, an excess of low generation-probability sequences was observed among out-of-frame TCR alpha sequences shared between twins. Abundant cord blood beta clonotypes had fewer insertions, young adult naive repertoires showed a similar but weaker trend, and memory repertoires showed no such trend. Invariant T cells such as MAIT and iNKT could partly confound zero-insertion analyses, although diverse VJ usage argued against such confounding for most clonotypes.

All donors were healthy Caucasians. Three pairs of female monozygotic twins, all aged about 18 to 29 years, made up the twin cohort. Peripheral blood mononuclear cells were used as the source from which RNA for TCR libraries was isolated. Trimmed from V: 5 bases; trimmed from J: 0 bases; junction bases lacking a gene match: 11. From cysteine to phenylalanine, the CDR3 is 18 amino acids long. The retained sequence is limited to the CDR3, 54 bases, with the frame set at the first base. As encoded in the germline V gene, CDR1 is SGHAT while CDR2 is FQNNGV. These data were also reused for a study on yellow fever vaccine responses in identical twins. The second study's paper adds: The authors reported that the T cell response to vaccination in identical twins appeared partly convergent and partly personalized. Focusing on identical twins, the study followed the T cell clones that responded to the vaccine, and did so with precision.

Sequencing used PBMCs. The chain employs TRBV11-2 and TRBJ2-1; a stretch of 9 junction bases matches TRBD2. This receptor was identified in a woman in her late teens or twenties in good health. The CDR3 region has the sequence CASSPQGKRGDSYNEQFF. The DNA sequence is given as TGTGCCAGCAGCCCTCAGGGGAAGCGGGGGGACTCCTACAATGAGCAGTTCTTC.